This TCR beta chain was retrieved from a study of response to subunit inactivated influenza vaccine. On this clonotype itself: What it recognizes is unknown.

Study-wide points: It was the authors' suggestion that each seasonal influenza vaccination recruits few new T cells.

TCRdb re-called the RT-PCR reads with MiXCR, one entry per CDR3 protein. Of hundreds of thousands of distinct CDR3 sequences detected, about 15% appear once; the ten largest clones hold 6.5% to 8.5%. This CDR3 contains 16 residues. Trimming at V came to 5 bases and at J to 3 bases, leaving 12 bases not matched to a gene. Looked up from germline, CDR1 is MNHEY and CDR2 is SVGAGI. The chain uses TRBV6-5 and TRBJ2-5, with 7 bases identical to TRBD2. This TCR derives from a man aged 45 to 65 who received an inactivated influenza vaccine. The sample consisted of PBMCs from blood, taken 14 to 15 days before vaccination. The DNA of the CDR3 is TGTGCCAGCAGTGACACCTGGGGGACTAAAAAAGAGACCCAGTACTTC. This sequence encodes CASSDTWGTKKETQYF.